Listed below are T cell receptor beta chains from one sample, sequenced in a study of blood T cell repertoires in COVID-19. Profiling relied on immunoSEQ multiplex PCR, and the TCRdb table lists in-frame clones only, not all of them. The profile shows around 80,000 clones, 82% of them singletons. The sample was peripheral blood. These receptors all stem from a man between 60 and 75 years old with acute or convalescent COVID-19. Both conserved end residues are part of each CDR3. The order of the fields is CDR3 DNA, CDR3 protein, J gene, clone size, D gene, V gene. A D gene is named only where the DNA matches it firmly. A row's size may be missing; if present it is once, few, many or a size class.

DNA: TGTGCCAGCAGTAAGATAACGGGAGTGGGAGAGACCCAGTACTTC; CDR3: CASSKITGVGETQYF; J: TRBJ2-5; size: .; D: .; V: TRBV5-6
DNA: TGTGCCAGCAGCTCCGGACTAGCGGGCTACCAAGAGACCCAGTACTTC; CDR3: CASSSGLAGYQETQYF; J: TRBJ2-5; size: .; D: TRBD2; V: TRBV11-2
DNA: TGTGCCATCAGTGATGGAGCGGGGGCCTACAATGAGCAGTTCTTC; CDR3: CAISDGAGAYNEQFF; J: TRBJ2-1; size: once; D: TRBD2; V: TRBV10-3
DNA: TGTGCCAGCGGAAACAGTCAACAAGAGACCCAGTACTTC; CDR3: CASGNSQQETQYF; J: TRBJ2-5; size: .; D: .; V: TRBV2
DNA: TGTGCCAGCACCCCACCCTTTGGGGGGAAGGAGTTCTTC; CDR3: CASTPPFGGKEFF; J: TRBJ2-1; size: .; D: .; V: TRBV6-2/TRBV6-3
DNA: TGTGCCAGCAGCTTAGCGGGCCAGAACACTGAAGCTTTCTTT; CDR3: CASSLAGQNTEAFF; J: TRBJ1-1; size: .; D: .; V: TRBV7-2
DNA: TGTGCCAGCAGTTACGAAGCGGGGGACACAGATACGCAGTATTTT; CDR3: CASSYEAGDTDTQYF; J: TRBJ2-3; size: .; D: TRBD2; V: TRBV6-5
DNA: TGTGCCAGCAGTGAAGAGGTGACCCAGTACTTC; CDR3: CASSEEVTQYF; J: TRBJ2-5; size: .; D: .; V: TRBV7-9
DNA: TGTGCCAGCAGCTTAGTGGGCGACAATGAGCAGTTCTTC; CDR3: CASSLVGDNEQFF; J: TRBJ2-1; size: once; D: .; V: TRBV5-4
DNA: TGTGCCAGTAGTATATTCCCGGGGGGCCAATACGAGCAGTACTTC; CDR3: CASSIFPGGQYEQYF; J: TRBJ2-7; size: .; D: .; V: TRBV19
DNA: TGTGCCAGCAGCTTCGGGGGGTATCAGCCCCAGCATTTT; CDR3: CASSFGGYQPQHF; J: TRBJ1-5; size: .; D: .; V: TRBV5-8
DNA: TGTGCCAGCAGTGAGCGGGGAAACGAAGAGACCCAGTACTTC; CDR3: CASSERGNEETQYF; J: TRBJ2-5; size: .; D: .; V: TRBV25-1
DNA: TGCGCCAGCAGCCAAGATCCCCACCAAGCGGGTGCGGGAGGATTCGAGCAGTACTTC; CDR3: CASSQDPHQAGAGGFEQYF; J: TRBJ2-7; size: .; D: TRBD2; V: TRBV4-3
DNA: TGCAGCGTTGCACGGGGTAGCACAGATACGCAGTATTTT; CDR3: CSVARGSTDTQYF; J: TRBJ2-3; size: .; D: .; V: TRBV29-1
DNA: TGTGCCAGCAGGAGGGAATCAGTAAGCACAGATACGCAGTATTTT; CDR3: CASRRESVSTDTQYF; J: TRBJ2-3; size: .; D: .; V: TRBV2
DNA: TGTGCCAGCAGCCGACCTAACACTGAAGCTTTCTTT; CDR3: CASSRPNTEAFF; J: TRBJ1-1; size: .; D: .; V: TRBV7-8
DNA: TGTGCCAGCAGCTTCGTCAGGGGGCACGATGAGCAGTTCTTC; CDR3: CASSFVRGHDEQFF; J: TRBJ2-1; size: .; D: TRBD1; V: TRBV7-2
DNA: TGTGCCAGCTTGCGCGGGGTTACCTACGAGCAGTACTTC; CDR3: CASLRGVTYEQYF; J: TRBJ2-7; size: .; D: .; V: TRBV6-5
DNA: TGTGCCAGTAGTTCATGGACAGTTTTTAATCAGCCCCAGCATTTT; CDR3: CASSSWTVFNQPQHF; J: TRBJ1-5; size: once; D: .; V: TRBV19
DNA: TGTGCCAGCAGCTCCAGAGGGGGGGGGTCAAATGAGCAGTTCTTC; CDR3: CASSSRGGGSNEQFF; J: TRBJ2-1; size: .; D: .; V: TRBV7-9
DNA: TGTGCCAGCAGGGGGTCCCCCGGGGATGAGCAGTTCTTC; CDR3: CASRGSPGDEQFF; J: TRBJ2-1; size: .; D: .; V: TRBV6-5
DNA: TGTGCCAGCAGTCCCGTAGGGCCAGGGGCCTACGAGCAGTACTTC; CDR3: CASSPVGPGAYEQYF; J: TRBJ2-7; size: .; D: .; V: TRBV7-8
DNA: TGTGCCAGCAGCCTCCCCGGGACTACCTCCTACGAGCAGTACTTC; CDR3: CASSLPGTTSYEQYF; J: TRBJ2-7; size: .; D: TRBD2; V: TRBV3-1/TRBV3-2
DNA: TGCGCCAGCAGCCATCCCGACAGCTATGGCTACACCTTC; CDR3: CASSHPDSYGYTF; J: TRBJ1-2; size: .; D: .; V: TRBV4-3
DNA: TGTGCCAGCAGTCAAGACAATAGCAATCAGCCCCAGCATTTT; CDR3: CASSQDNSNQPQHF; J: TRBJ1-5; size: .; D: .; V: TRBV27
DNA: TGTGCCAGCAGCGAGAGGCAGGGGTCGTTAAGCAATCAGCCCCAGCATTTT; CDR3: CASSERQGSLSNQPQHF; J: TRBJ1-5; size: .; D: .; V: TRBV5-6
DNA: TGCAGCGTTTCACTAAGCCTAAATCAGCCCCAGCATTTT; CDR3: CSVSLSLNQPQHF; J: TRBJ1-5; size: .; D: .; V: TRBV29-1
DNA: TGTGCCAGCAGATCTGGACTAGCGGGAAGCTCCTACAATGAGCAGTTCTTC; CDR3: CASRSGLAGSSYNEQFF; J: TRBJ2-1; size: .; D: TRBD2; V: TRBV7-2
DNA: TGTGCCAGCAGCTCACTATCAGTCGGCGAGCAGTACTTC; CDR3: CASSSLSVGEQYF; J: TRBJ2-7; size: .; D: .; V: TRBV11-3
DNA: TGCGCCAGCAAAGTCCGGGCAGGGGGGACTGAAGCTTTCTTT; CDR3: CASKVRAGGTEAFF; J: TRBJ1-1; size: few; D: TRBD1; V: TRBV5-1
DNA: TGTGCCACTTACAAGGGGGCAGGTGAGCAGTTCTTC; CDR3: CATYKGAGEQFF; J: TRBJ2-1; size: .; D: TRBD1; V: TRBV6-5
DNA: TGTGCCAGCAGTGAATGGGCAGGGGGCGAGTCACCCCTCCACTTT; CDR3: CASSEWAGGESPLHF; J: TRBJ1-6; size: .; D: TRBD1; V: TRBV2
DNA: TGTGCCAGCTCTTTGGTGGACTCCAATCAGCCCCAGCATTTT; CDR3: CASSLVDSNQPQHF; J: TRBJ1-5; size: .; D: .; V: TRBV2
DNA: TGTGCCTGGAGTGTAGGAGGAAATCAGCCCCAGCATTTT; CDR3: CAWSVGGNQPQHF; J: TRBJ1-5; size: .; D: .; V: TRBV30
DNA: TGTGCCAGCAGCTTAGTTGGGGGAGGGGCGTACGAGCAGTACTTC; CDR3: CASSLVGGGAYEQYF; J: TRBJ2-7; size: .; D: TRBD2; V: TRBV7-2
DNA: TGTGCCAGCAACGGACTAGCGGGTCTCACAGATACGCAGTATTTT; CDR3: CASNGLAGLTDTQYF; J: TRBJ2-3; size: .; D: TRBD2; V: TRBV5-6
DNA: TGTGCCAGCAGCGTAGGGGTAGGGGCGACCGGGGAGCTGTTTTTT; CDR3: CASSVGVGATGELFF; J: TRBJ2-2; size: few; D: .; V: TRBV9
DNA: TGTGCCACCAGCAGAGATCAGGTTAGCAATCAGCCCCAGCATTTT; CDR3: CATSRDQVSNQPQHF; J: TRBJ1-5; size: .; D: .; V: TRBV15
DNA: TGTGCCAGCAGCCAGACACGTTCGGACACCGGGGAGCTGTTTTTT; CDR3: CASSQTRSDTGELFF; J: TRBJ2-2; size: few; D: .; V: TRBV7-3
DNA: TGCGCCAGCAGCCATTCCACAGAAACCGGGGAGCTGTTTTTT; CDR3: CASSHSTETGELFF; J: TRBJ2-2; size: .; D: .; V: TRBV4-3
DNA: TGTGCCAGCAGCCAGGAGGGCTATCAGCCCCAGCATTTT; CDR3: CASSQEGYQPQHF; J: TRBJ1-5; size: .; D: .; V: TRBV6-5
DNA: TGTGCCACCAGTGACCCCGGACAGGGGAGCAATCAGCCCCAGCATTTT; CDR3: CATSDPGQGSNQPQHF; J: TRBJ1-5; size: .; D: TRBD1; V: TRBV24-1
DNA: TGTGCCAGCAGCTACACACCGGCTAGTACCTACAATGAGCAGTTCTTC; CDR3: CASSYTPASTYNEQFF; J: TRBJ2-1; size: .; D: .; V: TRBV6-5
DNA: TGTGCCAGCAGACCCACTAGCGGGGGTATCTCTGGGGCCAACGTCCTGACTTTC; CDR3: CASRPTSGGISGANVLTF; J: TRBJ2-6; size: .; D: TRBD2; V: TRBV2
DNA: TGTGCCAGCAGCCTGGACAGGGACTCAGATACGCAGTATTTT; CDR3: CASSLDRDSDTQYF; J: TRBJ2-3; size: .; D: TRBD1; V: TRBV7-9